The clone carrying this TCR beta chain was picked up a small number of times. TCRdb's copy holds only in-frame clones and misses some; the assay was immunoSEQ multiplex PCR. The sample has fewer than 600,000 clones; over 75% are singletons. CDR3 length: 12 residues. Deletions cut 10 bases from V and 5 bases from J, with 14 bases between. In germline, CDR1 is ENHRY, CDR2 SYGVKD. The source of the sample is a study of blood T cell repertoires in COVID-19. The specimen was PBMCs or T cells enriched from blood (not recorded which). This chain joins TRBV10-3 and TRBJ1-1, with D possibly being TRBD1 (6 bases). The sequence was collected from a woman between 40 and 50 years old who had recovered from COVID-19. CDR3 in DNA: TGTGCCACCCGAACAGGGCAAACTGAAGCTTTCTTT. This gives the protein CATRTGQTEAFF.